This T cell receptor beta chain was observed in a study of blood T cell repertoires in COVID-19. The wider study: Samples of COVID-19 (acute and convalescent) were obtained from the United States, Italy and Spain. PBMCs, B-cell-depleted T cells, or T cells provided the cDNA or gDNA that made up the material.

Patients of the Seattle cohort, enrolled during active infection, were followed longitudinally. This CDR3 region has 16 residues. CDR1 SGHRS and CDR2 YFSETQ come from the germline V gene. Germline trimming cut 0 bases from V and 6 bases from J; bases unmatched to any gene: 5. Here immunoSEQ multiplex PCR was the method, and the copy in TCRdb shows in-frame clones only, minus some. This table holds almost 200,000 clones, roughly 80% found once. The J gene is TRBJ2-2, the V gene TRBV5-1; 10 nucleotides line up with TRBD1. What was sequenced was peripheral blood. The source of this sequence is a man aged 60 to 69 with COVID-19, enrolled during active disease. The CDR3 region has the DNA TGCGCCAGCAGCTTGGTAGGGACAGGGGAGTCCGGGGAGCTGTTTTTT. Translated, it gives CASSLVGTGESGELFF.